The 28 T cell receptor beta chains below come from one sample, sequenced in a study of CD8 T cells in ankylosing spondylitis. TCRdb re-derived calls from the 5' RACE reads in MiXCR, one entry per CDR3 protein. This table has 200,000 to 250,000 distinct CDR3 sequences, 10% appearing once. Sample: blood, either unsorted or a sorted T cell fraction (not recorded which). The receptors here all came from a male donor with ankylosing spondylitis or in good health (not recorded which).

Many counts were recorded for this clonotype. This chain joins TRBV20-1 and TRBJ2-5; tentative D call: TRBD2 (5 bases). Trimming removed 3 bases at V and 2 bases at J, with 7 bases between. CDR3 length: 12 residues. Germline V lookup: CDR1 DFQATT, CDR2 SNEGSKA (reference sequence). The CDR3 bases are TGCAGTGCTAGTCGGGGACAAGAGACCCAGTACTTC. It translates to CSASRGQETQYF.

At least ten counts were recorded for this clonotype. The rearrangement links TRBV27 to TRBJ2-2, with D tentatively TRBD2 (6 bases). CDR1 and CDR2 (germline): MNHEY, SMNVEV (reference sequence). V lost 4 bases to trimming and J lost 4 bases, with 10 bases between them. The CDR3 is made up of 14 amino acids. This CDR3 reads CASSSGRLTGELFF. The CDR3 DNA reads TGTGCCAGCAGTTCCGGGAGACTCACCGGGGAGCTGTTTTTT.

The CDR3 nucleotides read TGTGCCAGCAGCGTTACCGCTTCGATCCCAGATACGCAGTATTTT. The encoded protein is CASSVTASIPDTQYF. The chain is built from TRBV9 and TRBJ2-3, with D hard to call. V was shortened by 2 bases and J by 4 bases, with 14 bases between the two germline ends. The CDR3 totals 15 residues. CDR1 SGDLS and CDR2 YYNGEE come from the germline V gene.

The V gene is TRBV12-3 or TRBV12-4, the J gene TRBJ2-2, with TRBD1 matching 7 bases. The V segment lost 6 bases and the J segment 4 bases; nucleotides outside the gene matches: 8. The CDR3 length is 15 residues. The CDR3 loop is CASSERQGVTGELFF. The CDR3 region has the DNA TGTGCCAGCAGCGAAAGACAGGGAGTCACCGGGGAGCTGTTTTTT.

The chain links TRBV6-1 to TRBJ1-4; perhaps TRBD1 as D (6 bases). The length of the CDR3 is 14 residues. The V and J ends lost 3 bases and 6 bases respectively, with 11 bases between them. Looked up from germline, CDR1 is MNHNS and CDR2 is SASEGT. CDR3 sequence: CASSEGGLDEKLFF. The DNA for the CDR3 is TGTGCCAGCAGTGAGGGGGGCTTGGATGAAAAACTGTTTTTT.

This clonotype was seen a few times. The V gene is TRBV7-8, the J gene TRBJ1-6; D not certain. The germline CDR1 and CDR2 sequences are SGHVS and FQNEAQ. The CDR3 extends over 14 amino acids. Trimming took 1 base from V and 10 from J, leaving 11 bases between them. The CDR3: CASSLGLGESPLHF. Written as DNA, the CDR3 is TGTGCCAGCAGCTTAGGGCTCGGGGAATCACCCCTCCACTTT.

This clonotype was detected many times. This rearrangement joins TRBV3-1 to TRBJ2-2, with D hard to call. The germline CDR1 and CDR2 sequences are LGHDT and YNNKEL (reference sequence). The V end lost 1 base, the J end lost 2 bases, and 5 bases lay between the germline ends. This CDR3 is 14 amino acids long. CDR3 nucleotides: TGTGCCAGCAGCCAAGTCATCAACACCGGGGAGCTGTTTTTT. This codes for CASSQVINTGELFF.

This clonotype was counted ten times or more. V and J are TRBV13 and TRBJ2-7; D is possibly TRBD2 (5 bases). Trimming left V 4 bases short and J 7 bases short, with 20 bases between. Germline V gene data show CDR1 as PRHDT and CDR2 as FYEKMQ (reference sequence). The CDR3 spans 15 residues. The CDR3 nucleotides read TGTGCCAGCAGCTCCAACAGTTTGGGAGCGAGGGAGCAGTACTTC. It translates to CASSSNSLGAREQYF.

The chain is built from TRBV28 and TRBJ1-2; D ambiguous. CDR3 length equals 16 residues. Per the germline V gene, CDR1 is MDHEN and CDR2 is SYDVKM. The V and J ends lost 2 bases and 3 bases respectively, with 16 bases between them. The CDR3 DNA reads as TGTGCCAGCAGTTTACTCTCGGCTAGTGGGGACTATGGCTACACCTTC. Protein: CASSLLSASGDYGYTF.

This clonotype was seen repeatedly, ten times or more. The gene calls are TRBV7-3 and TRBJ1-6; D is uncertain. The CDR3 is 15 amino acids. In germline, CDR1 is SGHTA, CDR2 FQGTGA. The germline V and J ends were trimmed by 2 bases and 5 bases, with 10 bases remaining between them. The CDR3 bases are TGTGCCAGCAGCTTATCCGGGTCAAATAATTCACCCCTCCACTTT. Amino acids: CASSLSGSNNSPLHF.

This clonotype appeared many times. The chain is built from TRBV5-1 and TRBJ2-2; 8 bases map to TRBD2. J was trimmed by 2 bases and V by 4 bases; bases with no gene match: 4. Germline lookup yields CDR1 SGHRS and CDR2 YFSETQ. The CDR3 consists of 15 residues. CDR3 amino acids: CASSPGGVNTGELFF. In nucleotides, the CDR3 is TGCGCCAGCAGCCCGGGAGGGGTCAACACCGGGGAGCTGTTTTTT.

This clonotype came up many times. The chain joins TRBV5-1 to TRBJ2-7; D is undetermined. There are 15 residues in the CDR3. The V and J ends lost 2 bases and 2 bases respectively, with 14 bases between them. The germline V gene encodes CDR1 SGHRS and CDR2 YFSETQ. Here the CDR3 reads CASSFGQTSTYEQYF. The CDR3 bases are TGCGCCAGCAGCTTTGGTCAGACTTCTACCTACGAGCAGTACTTC.

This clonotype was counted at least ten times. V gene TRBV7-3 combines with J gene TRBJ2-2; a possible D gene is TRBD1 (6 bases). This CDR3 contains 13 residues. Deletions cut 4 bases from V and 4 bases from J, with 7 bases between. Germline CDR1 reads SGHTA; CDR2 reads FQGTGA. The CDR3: CASSSGVTGELFF. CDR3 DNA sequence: TGTGCCAGCAGCTCAGGGGTCACCGGGGAGCTGTTTTTT.

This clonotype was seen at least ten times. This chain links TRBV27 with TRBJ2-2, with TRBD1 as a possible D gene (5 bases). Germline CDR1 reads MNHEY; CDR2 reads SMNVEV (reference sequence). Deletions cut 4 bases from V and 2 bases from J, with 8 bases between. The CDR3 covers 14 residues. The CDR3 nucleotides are TGTGCCAGCAGTTGGGGCAGAAACACCGGGGAGCTGTTTTTT. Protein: CASSWGRNTGELFF.

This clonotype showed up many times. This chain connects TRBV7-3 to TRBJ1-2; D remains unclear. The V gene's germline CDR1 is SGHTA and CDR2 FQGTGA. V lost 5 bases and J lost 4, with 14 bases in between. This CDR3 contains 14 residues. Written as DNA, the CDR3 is TGTGCCAGCAGCCCCGGAGGGCTGGGCTATGGCTACACCTTC. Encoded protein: CASSPGGLGYGYTF. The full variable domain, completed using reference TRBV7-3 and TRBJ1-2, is GAGVSQTPSNKVTEKGKYVELRCDPISGHTALYWYRQSLGQGPEFLIYFQGTGAADDSGLPNDRFFAVRPEGSVSTLKIQRTERGDSAVYLCASSPGGLGYGYTFGSGTRLTVV.

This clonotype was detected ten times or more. CDR3 in amino acids: CASSPQPAGGADTQYF. The CDR3 nucleotides read TGCGCCAGCAGCCCACAACCAGCGGGGGGGGCAGATACGCAGTATTTT. The chain recombines TRBV5-1 with TRBJ2-3, with TRBD2 matching over 10 bases. The V gene's germline CDR1 is SGHRS and CDR2 YFSETQ. This CDR3 region has 16 residues. Trimming cost V 4 bases and J 4 bases; bases outside gene matches: 9.

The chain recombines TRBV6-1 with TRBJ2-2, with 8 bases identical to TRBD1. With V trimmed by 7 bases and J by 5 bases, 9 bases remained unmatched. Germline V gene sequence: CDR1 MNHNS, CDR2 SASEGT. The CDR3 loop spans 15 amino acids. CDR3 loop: CASTNSRGRTGELFF. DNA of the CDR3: TGTGCCAGCACCAACAGCAGGGGGCGTACCGGGGAGCTGTTTTTT.

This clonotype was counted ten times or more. This chain's CDR3 is CASSKRGRRVVGEQYF. CDR3 DNA sequence: TGTGCCAGCAGCAAAAGGGGTCGTAGGGTAGTCGGCGAGCAGTACTTC. V usage is TRBV21-1 and J usage is TRBJ2-7; TRBD1 is taken as the D call from the table, unchecked against the DNA. TRBV21-1 is labeled a pseudogene. The CDR3 loop spans 16 amino acids.

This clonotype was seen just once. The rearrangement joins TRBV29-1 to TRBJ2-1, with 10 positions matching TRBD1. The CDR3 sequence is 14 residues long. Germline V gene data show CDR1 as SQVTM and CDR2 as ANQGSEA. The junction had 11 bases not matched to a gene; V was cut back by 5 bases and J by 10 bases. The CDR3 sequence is CSVQGGQGDEEQFF. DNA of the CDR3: TGCAGCGTTCAGGGTGGACAGGGGGACGAGGAGCAGTTCTTC.

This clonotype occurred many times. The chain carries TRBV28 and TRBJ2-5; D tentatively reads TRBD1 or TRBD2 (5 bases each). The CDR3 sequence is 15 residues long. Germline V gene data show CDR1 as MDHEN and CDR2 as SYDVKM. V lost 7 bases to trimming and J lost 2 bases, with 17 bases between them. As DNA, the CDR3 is TGTGCCAGCACCCCCACTCCGGGACCACAAGAGACCCAGTACTTC. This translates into CASTPTPGPQETQYF.

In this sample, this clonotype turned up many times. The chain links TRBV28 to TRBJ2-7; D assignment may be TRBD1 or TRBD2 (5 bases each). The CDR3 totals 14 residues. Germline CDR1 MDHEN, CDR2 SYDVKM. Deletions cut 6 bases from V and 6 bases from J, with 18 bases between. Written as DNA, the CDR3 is TGTGCCAGCAGAACCGGGACGGTAGTCCCCGAGCAGTACTTC. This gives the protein CASRTGTVVPEQYF.

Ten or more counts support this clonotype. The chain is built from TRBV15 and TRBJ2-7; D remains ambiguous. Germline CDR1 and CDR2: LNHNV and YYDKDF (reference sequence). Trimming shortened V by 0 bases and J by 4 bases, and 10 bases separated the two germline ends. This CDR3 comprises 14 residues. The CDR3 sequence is CATSRDRLGYEQYF. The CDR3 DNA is TGTGCCACCAGCAGAGACAGGCTTGGGTACGAGCAGTACTTC.

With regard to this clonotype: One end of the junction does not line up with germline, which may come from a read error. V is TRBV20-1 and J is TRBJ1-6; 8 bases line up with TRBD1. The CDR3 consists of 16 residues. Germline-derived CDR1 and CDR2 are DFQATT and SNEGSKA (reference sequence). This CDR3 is CRAPTGGSSYNSPLHF. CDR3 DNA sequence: TGCCGTGCTCCTACAGGGGGGAGCTCCTATAATTCACCCCTCCACTTT.

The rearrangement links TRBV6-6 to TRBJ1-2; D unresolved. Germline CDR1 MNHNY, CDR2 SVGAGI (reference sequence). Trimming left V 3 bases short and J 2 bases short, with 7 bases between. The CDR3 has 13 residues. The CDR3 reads CASSYVENYGYTF. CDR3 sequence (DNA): TGTGCCAGCAGTTATGTTGAAAACTATGGCTACACCTTC.

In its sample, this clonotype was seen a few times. The CDR3 bases are TGCGCCAGCAGCCGCTCCGGCGAGCAGTACTTC. Its translation: CASSRSGEQYF. J is TRBJ2-7 and V is TRBV5-1; D call uncertain. The germline gives CDR1 SGHRS, CDR2 YFSETQ. The CDR3 has 11 residues. Trimming removed 4 bases at V and 6 bases at J, with 8 bases between.

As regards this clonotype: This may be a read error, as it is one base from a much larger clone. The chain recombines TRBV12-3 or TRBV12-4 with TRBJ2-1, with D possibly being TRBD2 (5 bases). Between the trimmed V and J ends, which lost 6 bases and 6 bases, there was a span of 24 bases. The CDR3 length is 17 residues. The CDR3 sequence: CASSTLLDYGEINEQFF. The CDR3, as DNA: TGTGCCAGCAGCACCCTACTTGACTACGGTGAGATCAATGAGCAGTTCTTC.

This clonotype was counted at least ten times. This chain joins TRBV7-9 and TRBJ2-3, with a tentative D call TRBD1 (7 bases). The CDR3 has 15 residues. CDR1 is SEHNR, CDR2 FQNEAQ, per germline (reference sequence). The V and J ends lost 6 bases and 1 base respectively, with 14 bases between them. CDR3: CASSLTGEGTDTQYF. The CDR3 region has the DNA TGTGCCAGCAGTCTTACAGGGGAGGGCACAGATACGCAGTATTTT.

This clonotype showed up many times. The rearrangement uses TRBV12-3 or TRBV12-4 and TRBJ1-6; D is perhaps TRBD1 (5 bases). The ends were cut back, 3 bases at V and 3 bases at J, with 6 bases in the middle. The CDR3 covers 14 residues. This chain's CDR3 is CASSFTGYNSPLHF. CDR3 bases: TGTGCCAGCAGTTTTACAGGCTATAATTCACCCCTCCACTTT.